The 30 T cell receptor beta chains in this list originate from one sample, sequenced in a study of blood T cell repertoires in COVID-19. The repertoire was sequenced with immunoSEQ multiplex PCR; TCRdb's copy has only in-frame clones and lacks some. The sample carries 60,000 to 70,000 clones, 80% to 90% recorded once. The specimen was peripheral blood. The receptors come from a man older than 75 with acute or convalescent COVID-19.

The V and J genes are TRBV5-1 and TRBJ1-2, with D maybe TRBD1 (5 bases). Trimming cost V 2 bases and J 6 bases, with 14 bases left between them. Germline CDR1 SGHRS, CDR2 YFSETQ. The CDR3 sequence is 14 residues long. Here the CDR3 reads CASSFDSESNGYTF. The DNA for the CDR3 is TGCGCCAGCAGCTTCGACAGTGAATCTAATGGCTACACCTTC.

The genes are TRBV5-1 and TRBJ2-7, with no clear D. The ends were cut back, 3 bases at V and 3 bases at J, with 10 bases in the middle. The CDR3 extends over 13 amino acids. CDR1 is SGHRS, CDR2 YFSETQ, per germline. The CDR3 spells CASSSPVVYEQYF. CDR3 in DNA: TGCGCCAGCAGCTCTCCGGTGGTCTACGAGCAGTACTTC.

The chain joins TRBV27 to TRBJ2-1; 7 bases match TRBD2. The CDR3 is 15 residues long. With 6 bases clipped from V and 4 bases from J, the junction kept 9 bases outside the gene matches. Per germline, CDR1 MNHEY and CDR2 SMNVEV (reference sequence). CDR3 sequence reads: CASRLKSGVYNEQFF. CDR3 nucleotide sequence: TGTGCCAGCAGATTGAAGAGCGGGGTATACAATGAGCAGTTCTTC.

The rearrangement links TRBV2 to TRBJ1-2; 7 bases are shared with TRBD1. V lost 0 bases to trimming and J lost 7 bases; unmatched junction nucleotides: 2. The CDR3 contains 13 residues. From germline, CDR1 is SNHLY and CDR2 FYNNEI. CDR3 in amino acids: CASSEARTGGYTF. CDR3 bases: TGTGCCAGCAGTGAAGCGAGGACAGGTGGCTACACCTTC.

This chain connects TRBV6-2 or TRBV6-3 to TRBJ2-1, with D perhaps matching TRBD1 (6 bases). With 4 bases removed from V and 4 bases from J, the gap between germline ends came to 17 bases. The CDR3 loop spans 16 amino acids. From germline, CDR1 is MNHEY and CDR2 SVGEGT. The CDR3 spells CASSLGTYKGYNEQFF. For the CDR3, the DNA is TGTGCCAGCAGTTTAGGGACATACAAGGGATACAATGAGCAGTTCTTC.

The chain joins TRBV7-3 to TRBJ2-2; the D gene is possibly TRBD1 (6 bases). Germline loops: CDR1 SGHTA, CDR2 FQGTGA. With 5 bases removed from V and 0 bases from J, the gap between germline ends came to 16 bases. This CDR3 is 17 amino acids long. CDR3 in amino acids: CASSKDRQAANTGELFF. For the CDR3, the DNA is TGTGCCAGCAGCAAAGACCGACAGGCCGCGAACACCGGGGAGCTGTTTTTT.

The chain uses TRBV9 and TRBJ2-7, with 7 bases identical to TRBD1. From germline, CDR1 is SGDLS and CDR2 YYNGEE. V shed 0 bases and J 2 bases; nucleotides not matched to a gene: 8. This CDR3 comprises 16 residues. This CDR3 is CASSVARDRDPYEQYF. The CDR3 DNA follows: TGTGCCAGCAGCGTAGCCCGGGACAGAGACCCCTACGAGCAGTACTTC. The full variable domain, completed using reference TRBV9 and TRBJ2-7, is DSGVTQTPKHLITATGQRVTLRCSPRSGDLSVYWYQQSLDQGLQFLIQYYNGEERAKGNILERFSAQQFPDLHSELNLSSLELGDSALYFCASSVARDRDPYEQYFGPGTRLTVT.

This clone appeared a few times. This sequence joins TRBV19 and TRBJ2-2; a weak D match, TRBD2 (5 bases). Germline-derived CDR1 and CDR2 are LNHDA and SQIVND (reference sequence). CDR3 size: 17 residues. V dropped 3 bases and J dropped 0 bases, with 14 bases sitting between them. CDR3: CASSIRRADSNTGELFF. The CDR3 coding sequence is TGTGCCAGTAGTATCAGAAGAGCGGATTCGAACACCGGGGAGCTGTTTTTT.

The CDR3 loop reads CASSLNPGLGETQYF. CDR3 DNA: TGTGCCAGCAGCTTAAACCCGGGACTAGGAGAGACCCAGTACTTC. This chain connects TRBV7-9 to TRBJ2-5; 8 bases are shared with TRBD2. Trimming took 2 bases from V and 4 from J; bases not matched to a gene: 6. The germline CDR1 and CDR2 sequences are SEHNR and FQNEAQ (reference sequence). The CDR3 consists of 15 residues.

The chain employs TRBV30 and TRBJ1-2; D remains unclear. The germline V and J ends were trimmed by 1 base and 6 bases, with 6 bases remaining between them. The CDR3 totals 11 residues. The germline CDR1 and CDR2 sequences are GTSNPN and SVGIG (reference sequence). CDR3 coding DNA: TGTGCCTGGAGTGCCGGGGATGGCTACACCTTC. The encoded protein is CAWSAGDGYTF.

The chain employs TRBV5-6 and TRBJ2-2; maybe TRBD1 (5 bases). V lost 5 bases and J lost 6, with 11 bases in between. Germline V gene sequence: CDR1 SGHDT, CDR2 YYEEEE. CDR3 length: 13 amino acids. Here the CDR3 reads CASSSKGAGELFF. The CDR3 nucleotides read TGTGCCAGCAGTTCGAAAGGGGCCGGGGAGCTGTTTTTT.

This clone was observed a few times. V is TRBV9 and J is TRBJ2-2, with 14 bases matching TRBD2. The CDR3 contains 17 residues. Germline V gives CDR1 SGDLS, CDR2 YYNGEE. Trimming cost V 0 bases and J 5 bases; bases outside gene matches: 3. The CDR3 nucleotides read TGTGCCAGCAGCGTAGGAGGACTAGCGGGAGGTACCGGGGAGCTGTTTTTT. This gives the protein CASSVGGLAGGTGELFF.

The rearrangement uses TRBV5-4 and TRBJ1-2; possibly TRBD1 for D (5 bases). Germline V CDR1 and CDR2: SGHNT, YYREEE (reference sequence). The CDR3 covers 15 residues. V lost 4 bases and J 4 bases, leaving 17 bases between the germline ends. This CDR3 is CASSPEGASVYGYTF. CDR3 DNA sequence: TGTGCCAGCAGCCCTGAAGGGGCCTCGGTCTATGGCTACACCTTC.

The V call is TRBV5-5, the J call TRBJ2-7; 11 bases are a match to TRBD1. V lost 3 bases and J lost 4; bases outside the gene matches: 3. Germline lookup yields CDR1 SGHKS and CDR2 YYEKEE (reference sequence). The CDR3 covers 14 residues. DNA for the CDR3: TGTGCCAGCAGCTGGGACAGGGGGGAGTACGAGCAGTACTTC. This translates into CASSWDRGEYEQYF. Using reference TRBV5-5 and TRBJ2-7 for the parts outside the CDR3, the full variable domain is DAGVTQSPTHLIKTRGQQVTLRCSPISGHKSVSWYQQVLGQGPQFIFQYYEKEERGRGNFPDRFSARQFPNYSSELNVNALLLGDSALYLCASSWDRGEYEQYFGPGTRLTVT.

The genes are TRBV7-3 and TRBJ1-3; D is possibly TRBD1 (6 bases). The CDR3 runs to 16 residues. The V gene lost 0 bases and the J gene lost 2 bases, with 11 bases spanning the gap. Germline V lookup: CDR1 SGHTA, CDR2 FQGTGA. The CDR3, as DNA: TGTGCCAGCAGCTTAACGGGGGCAGTAACTGGAAACACCATATATTTT. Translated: CASSLTGAVTGNTIYF.

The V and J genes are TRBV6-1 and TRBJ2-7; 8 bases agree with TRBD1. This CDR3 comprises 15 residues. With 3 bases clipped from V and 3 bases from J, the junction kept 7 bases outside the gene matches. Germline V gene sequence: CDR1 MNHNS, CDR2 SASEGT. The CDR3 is CASSDFGQGVYEQYF. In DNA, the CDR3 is TGTGCCAGCAGTGATTTCGGACAGGGCGTCTACGAGCAGTACTTC.

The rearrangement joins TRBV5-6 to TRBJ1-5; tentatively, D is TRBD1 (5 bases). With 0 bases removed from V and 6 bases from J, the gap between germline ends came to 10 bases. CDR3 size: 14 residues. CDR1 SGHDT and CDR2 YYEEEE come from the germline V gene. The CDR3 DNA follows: TGTGCCAGCAGCTTGGAAGGGGTGGGTCAGCCCCAGCATTTT. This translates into CASSLEGVGQPQHF.

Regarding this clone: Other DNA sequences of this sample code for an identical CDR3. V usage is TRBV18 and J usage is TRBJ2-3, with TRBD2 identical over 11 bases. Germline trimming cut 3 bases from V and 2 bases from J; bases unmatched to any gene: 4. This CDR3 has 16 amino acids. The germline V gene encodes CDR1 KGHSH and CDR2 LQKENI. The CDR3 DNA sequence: TGTGCCAGCTCACCCGGGACTAGCGGCCACACAGATACGCAGTATTTT. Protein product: CASSPGTSGHTDTQYF.

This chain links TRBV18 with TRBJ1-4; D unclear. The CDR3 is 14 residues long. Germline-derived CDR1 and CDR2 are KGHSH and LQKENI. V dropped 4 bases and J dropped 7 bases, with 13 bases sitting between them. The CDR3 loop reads CASSLGQTGEKLFF. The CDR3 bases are TGTGCCAGCTCACTAGGCCAGACGGGTGAAAAACTGTTTTTT.

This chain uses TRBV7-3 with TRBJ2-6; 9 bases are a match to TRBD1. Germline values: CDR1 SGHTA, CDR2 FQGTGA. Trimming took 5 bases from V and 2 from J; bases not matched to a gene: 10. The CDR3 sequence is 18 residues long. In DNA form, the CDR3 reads TGTGCCAGCAGCCCTCACGGGACAGGGTATGCTGGGGCCAACGTCCTGACTTTC. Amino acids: CASSPHGTGYAGANVLTF.

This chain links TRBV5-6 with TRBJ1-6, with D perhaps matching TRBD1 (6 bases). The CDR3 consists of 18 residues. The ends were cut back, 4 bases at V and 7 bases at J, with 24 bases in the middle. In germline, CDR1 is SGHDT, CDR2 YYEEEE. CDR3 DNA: TGTGCCAGCAGCGTCGGGACACCCCTTTCGGCCAGAAATTCACCCCTCCACTTT. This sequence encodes CASSVGTPLSARNSPLHF.

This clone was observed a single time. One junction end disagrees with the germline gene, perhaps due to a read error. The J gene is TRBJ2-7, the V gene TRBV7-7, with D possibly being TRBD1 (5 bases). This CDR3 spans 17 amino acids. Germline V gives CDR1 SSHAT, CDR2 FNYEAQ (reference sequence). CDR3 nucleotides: TGTGCTAGCAGCTTAACCGACAGTTCGACCATCTACTACGAGCAGTACTTC. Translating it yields CASSLTDSSTIYYEQYF.

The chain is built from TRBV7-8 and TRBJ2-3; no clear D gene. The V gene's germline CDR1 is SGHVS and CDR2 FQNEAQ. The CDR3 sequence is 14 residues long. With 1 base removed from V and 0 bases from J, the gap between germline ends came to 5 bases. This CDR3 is CASSLVQSTDTQYF. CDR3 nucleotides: TGTGCCAGCAGCTTAGTTCAGAGCACAGATACGCAGTATTTT.

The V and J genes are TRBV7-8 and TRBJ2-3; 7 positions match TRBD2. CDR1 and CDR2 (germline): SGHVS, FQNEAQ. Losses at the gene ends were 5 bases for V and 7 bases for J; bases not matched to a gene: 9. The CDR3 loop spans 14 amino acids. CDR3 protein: CASSPAGRLNTQYF. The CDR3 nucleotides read TGTGCCAGCAGCCCAGCGGGGCGGCTCAATACGCAGTATTTT.

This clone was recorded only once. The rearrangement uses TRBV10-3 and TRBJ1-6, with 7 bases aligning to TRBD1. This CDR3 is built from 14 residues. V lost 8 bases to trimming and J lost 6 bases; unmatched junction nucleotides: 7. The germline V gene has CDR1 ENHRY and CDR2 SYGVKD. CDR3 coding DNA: TGTGCCATCGCACTAGGGACAGTTAATTCACCCCTCCACTTT. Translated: CAIALGTVNSPLHF.

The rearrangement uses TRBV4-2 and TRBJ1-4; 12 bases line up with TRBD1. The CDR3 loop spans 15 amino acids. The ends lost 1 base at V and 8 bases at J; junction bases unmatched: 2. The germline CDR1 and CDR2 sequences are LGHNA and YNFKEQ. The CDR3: CASSQAGTGGEKLFF. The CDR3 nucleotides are TGTGCCAGCAGCCAAGCCGGGACAGGGGGCGAAAAACTGTTTTTT.

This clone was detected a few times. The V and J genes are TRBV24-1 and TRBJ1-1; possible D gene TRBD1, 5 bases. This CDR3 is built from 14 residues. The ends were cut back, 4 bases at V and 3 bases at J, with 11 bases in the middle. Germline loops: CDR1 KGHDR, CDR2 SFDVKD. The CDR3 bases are TGTGCCACCAGTGAAGGCAGGGAGGACACTGAAGCTTTCTTT. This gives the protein CATSEGREDTEAFF.

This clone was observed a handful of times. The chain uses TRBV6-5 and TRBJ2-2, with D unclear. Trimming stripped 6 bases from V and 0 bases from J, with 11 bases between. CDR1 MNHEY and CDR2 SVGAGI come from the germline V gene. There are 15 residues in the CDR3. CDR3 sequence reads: CASRTPNSNTGELFF. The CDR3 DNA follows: TGTGCCAGCAGAACTCCCAACTCGAACACCGGGGAGCTGTTTTTT.

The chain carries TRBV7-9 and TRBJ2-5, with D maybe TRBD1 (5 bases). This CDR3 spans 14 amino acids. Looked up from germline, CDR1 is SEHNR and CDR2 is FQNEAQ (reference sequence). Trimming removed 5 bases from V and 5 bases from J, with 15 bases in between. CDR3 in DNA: TGTGCCAGCAGCCTAGGGCGGACACAGGAGACCCAGTACTTC. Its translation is CASSLGRTQETQYF.

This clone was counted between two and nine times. The CDR3 sequence is CASSSLDRVDTEAFF. CDR3 coding DNA: TGTGCCAGTTCCTCCCTCGACAGGGTCGACACTGAAGCTTTCTTT. V usage is TRBV19 and J usage is TRBJ1-1; 7 nucleotides agree with TRBD1. Trimming removed 8 bases from V and 3 bases from J; junction bases left unmatched: 12. Per germline, CDR1 LNHDA and CDR2 SQIVND (reference sequence). The length of the CDR3 is 15 residues. Looking up the rest from reference TRBV19 and TRBJ1-1 gives the full variable domain: DGGITQSPKYLFRKEGQNVTLSCEQNLNHDAMYWYRQDPGQGLRLIYYSQIVNDFQKGDIAEGYSVSREKKESFPLTVTSAQKNPTAFYLCASSSLDRVDTEAFFGQGTRLTVV.